The subject of this entry is one T cell receptor (beta chain). Its antigen is unknown. Using immunoSEQ multiplex PCR, the repertoire was profiled, and TCRdb retains in-frame clones only, with some absent. Of over a million clones in the sample, about 80% were seen once. The CDR3 extends over 15 amino acids. Germline lookup yields CDR1 SGHRS and CDR2 YFSETQ. V was clipped by 4 bases and J by 4 bases, with 12 bases between them. The data belong to a study of shared clonotypes between healthy human individuals. Study in general: Three plates each covered CD4 naive and memory; CD8 naive two, CD8 memory one.

Study observations and caveats: The rarefaction results pointed to incomplete sorted-subset sequencing despite large depth. Genetic and exposure-history diversity was limited by the small donor number.

V and J are TRBV5-1 and TRBJ2-6, with D uncertain. The receptor comes from a man aged 18 to 30 in good health. Some clones in this sample may be carry-over from other donors' samples. Sequenced: memory CD4+ T cells from PBMCs. As to subset: CD45RA-negative fraction. The CDR3: CASSLTPTGANVLTF. Written as DNA, the CDR3 is TGCGCCAGCAGCCTGACCCCCACAGGGGCCAACGTCCTGACTTTC. Supplemented by reference TRBV5-1 and TRBJ2-6, the full variable domain reads KAGVTQTPRYLIKTRGQQVTLSCSPISGHRSVSWYQQTPGQGLQFLFEYFSETQRNKGNFPGRFSGRQFSNSRSEMNVSTLELGDSALYLCASSLTPTGANVLTFGAGSRLTVL.